There are a few counts of the clone carrying this T cell receptor beta chain. The antigen is not known. It was 5'RACE with constant-segment primers that produced the TCR alpha and TCR beta cDNA libraries, which carried sample barcodes and UMIs. TCRdb analysed the 5' RACE reads with MiXCR anew, one entry per CDR3 protein. The sample holds around 110,000 distinct CDR3 sequences, 13% to 15% seen once. The data are from a study of T-cell memory formation after mild COVID-19. Study details: Each donor largely had its own TCR clusters.

General study findings and limits: Among clones contracting day 15 to 85, CD4/CD8 was balanced, whereas later expanders leaned CD4+. Some clones that responded turned up in pre-infection memory, which suggests that cross-reactive memory joined in.

Germline V CDR1 and CDR2: MGHRA, YSYEKL. The CDR3 is made up of 14 amino acids. Trimming stripped 3 bases from V and 9 bases from J, with 15 bases between. V usage is TRBV4-1 and J usage is TRBJ1-5; tentatively, D is TRBD1 (6 bases). This receptor was obtained from a man between 18 and 29 years old who had mild COVID-19 (a few samples of this study predate the infection). Cell type and time point are not known. Input material: PBMCs or a T cell subset sorted from them (not recorded which). The DNA for the CDR3 is TGCGCCAGCAGCCAGCACAGGGCTAACTGGCCCCAGCATTTT. It is translated as CASSQHRANWPQHF.